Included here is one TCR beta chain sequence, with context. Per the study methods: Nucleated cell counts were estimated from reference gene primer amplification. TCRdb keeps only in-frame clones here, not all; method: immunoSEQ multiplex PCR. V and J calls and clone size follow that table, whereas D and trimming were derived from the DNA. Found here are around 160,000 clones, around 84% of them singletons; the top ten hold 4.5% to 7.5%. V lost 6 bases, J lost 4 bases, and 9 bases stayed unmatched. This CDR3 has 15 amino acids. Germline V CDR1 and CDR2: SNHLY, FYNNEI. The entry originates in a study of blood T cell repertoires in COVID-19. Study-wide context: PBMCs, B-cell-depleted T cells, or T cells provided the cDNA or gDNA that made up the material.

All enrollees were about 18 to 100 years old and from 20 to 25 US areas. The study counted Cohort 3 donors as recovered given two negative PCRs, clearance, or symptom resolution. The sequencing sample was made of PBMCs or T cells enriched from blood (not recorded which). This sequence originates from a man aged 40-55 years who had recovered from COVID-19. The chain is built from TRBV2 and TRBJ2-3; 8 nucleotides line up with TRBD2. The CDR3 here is CASRSGGGGPDTQYF. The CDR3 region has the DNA TGTGCCAGCAGAAGCGGGGGAGGCGGGCCAGATACGCAGTATTTT.